This record concerns one T cell receptor (beta chain) sequence. The data were taken from a study of monozygotic twins with inflammatory bowel disease. TCRdb re-called the 5' RACE reads; one entry per CDR3 protein, DNA not given. The table lists roughly 150,000 distinct CDR3 sequences. The CDR3 extends over 16 amino acids. In germline, CDR1 is LNHNV, CDR2 YYDKDF (reference sequence). The TCR sequence derives from a human donor with ulcerative colitis or Crohn's disease, or a healthy co-twin of an affected twin (not recorded which). The genes are TRBV15 and TRBJ2-1; TCRdb designates TRBD2, a call that cannot be tested without DNA. The specimen sequenced was blood. CDR3 residues: CATSRSGDWSYNEQFF.